A single TCR beta chain is shown here with its context. Germline-derived CDR1 and CDR2 are SGHRS and YFSETQ. This CDR3 has 17 amino acids. Trimming removed 4 bases from V and 3 bases from J; junction bases left unmatched: 12. These data belong to a study of control samples from healthy donors and cancer patients. The method was immunoSEQ multiplex PCR; TCRdb's version includes in-frame clones alone and lacks a portion of them. The sample shows about 70,000 clones, about 94% of them seen only once. The sample consisted of blood. V is TRBV5-1 and J is TRBJ2-5; TRBD1 aligns across 10 bases. This TCR was sampled from a woman in her 30s in good health. The CDR3, as DNA: TGCGCCAGCAGCCGTAAACTCACCGGGACAGGGGAAGAGACCCAGTACTTC. This encodes CASSRKLTGTGEETQYF.